The present T cell receptor (beta chain) was sequenced within a study of response to subunit inactivated influenza vaccine. Notes on the study in general: The authors offered the suggestion that each seasonal influenza vaccination recruits few new T cells.

Each CDR3 protein is one row after TCRdb ran MiXCR on the RT-PCR reads. The sample has almost 600,000 distinct CDR3 sequences; about 15% are singletons. Germline V gene lookup returns CDR1 SNHLY and CDR2 FYNNEI. V lost 7 bases, J lost 5 bases, and 16 bases lay in between. The CDR3 sequence is 14 residues long. As regards this clonotype: Its antigen remains unknown.

The chain employs TRBV2 and TRBJ2-3; TRBD2 might be the D (5 bases). Sequences were derived from PBMCs from blood, sampled about 12 days after vaccination. This clonotype was sampled from a man aged 50-59 years who received an inactivated influenza vaccine. The CDR3 is CASTEVNRGDTQYF. The CDR3 DNA sequence: TGTGCCAGCACCGAGGTCAACCGGGGAGATACGCAGTATTTT. Using reference TRBV2 and TRBJ2-3 for the parts outside the CDR3, the full variable domain is EPEVTQTPSHQVTQMGQEVILRCVPISNHLYFYWYRQILGQKVEFLVSFYNNEISEKSEIFDDQFSVERPDGSNFTLKIRSTKLEDSAMYFCASTEVNRGDTQYFGPGTRLTVL.